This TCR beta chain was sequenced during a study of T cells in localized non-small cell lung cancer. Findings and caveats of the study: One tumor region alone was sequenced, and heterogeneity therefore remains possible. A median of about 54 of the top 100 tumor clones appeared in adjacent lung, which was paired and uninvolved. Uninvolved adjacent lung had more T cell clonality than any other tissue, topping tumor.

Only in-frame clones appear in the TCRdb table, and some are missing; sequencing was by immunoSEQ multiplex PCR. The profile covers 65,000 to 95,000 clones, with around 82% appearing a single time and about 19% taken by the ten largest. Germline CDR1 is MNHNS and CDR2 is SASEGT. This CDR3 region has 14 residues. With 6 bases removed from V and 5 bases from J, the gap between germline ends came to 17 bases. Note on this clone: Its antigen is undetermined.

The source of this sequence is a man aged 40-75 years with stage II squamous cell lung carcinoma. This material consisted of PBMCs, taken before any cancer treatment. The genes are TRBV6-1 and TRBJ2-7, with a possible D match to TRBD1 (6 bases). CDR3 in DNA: TGTGCCAGCAGACCTCAGGGGCGTTTGAACGAGCAGTACTTC. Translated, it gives CASRPQGRLNEQYF.